Listed below are T cell receptor beta chains from one sample, sequenced in a study of CD8+ T cells in alopecia areata. Some clones are missing from TCRdb's copy, which holds only in-frame ones; the method was immunoSEQ multiplex PCR. Of about 130,000 clones listed, about 49% are singletons. Source: CD8+ T cells sorted from blood, taken at week 0. These receptors all stem from a human donor with alopecia areata. Each CDR3 is given with its conserved first and last residue. A D gene is named only where the DNA matches it firmly. Clone sizes are given selectively: once, few, many, or a class where the clone is expanded.

TRBV28	few	TRBJ2-7	NA	CASSLSSEQYF	TGTGCCAGCAGTTTATCGTCGGAGCAGTACTTC
TRBV9	NA	TRBJ1-2	NA	CASSVVDASNYGYTF	TGTGCCAGCAGCGTAGTAGACGCATCTAACTATGGCTACACCTTC
TRBV29-1	NA	TRBJ2-5	TRBD2	CSVVGGSTQEETQYF	TGCAGCGTTGTCGGGGGGTCGACGCAGGAAGAGACCCAGTACTTC
TRBV5-1	NA	TRBJ2-7	NA	CASSHPNSYEQYF	TGTGCCAGCAGCCACCCGAACTCCTACGAGCAGTACTTC
TRBV5-6	NA	TRBJ1-5	NA	CASSPGDNQPQHF	TGTGCCAGCAGTCCGGGAGACAATCAGCCCCAGCATTTT
TRBV5-1	NA	TRBJ2-7	NA	CASSLDRSREQYF	TGCGCCAGCAGCTTGGACAGGTCGCGCGAGCAGTACTTC
TRBV27	NA	TRBJ2-7	NA	CASSDRNYEQYF	TGTGCCAGCAGTGACAGAAACTACGAGCAGTACTTC
TRBV18	NA	TRBJ1-5	NA	CASSLYTGRNQPQHF	TGTGCCAGCTCACTATATACAGGGCGCAATCAGCCCCAGCATTTT
TRBV13	NA	TRBJ1-2	NA	CASTARAGRYGYTF	TGTGCCAGCACCGCTAGGGCAGGGAGATATGGCTACACCTTC
TRBV2	NA	TRBJ2-7	NA	CATWMGAVYEQYF	TGTGCCACCTGGATGGGAGCCGTCTACGAGCAGTACTTC
TRBV29-1	few	TRBJ2-5	NA	CSVEEWGEAETQYF	TGCAGCGTTGAGGAATGGGGAGAAGCAGAGACCCAGTACTTC
TRBV6-1	NA	TRBJ2-3	NA	CASSEDPRGRTRTDTQYF	TGTGCCAGCAGTGAAGACCCCCGGGGGAGGACCCGCACAGATACGCAGTATTTT
TRBV7-2	NA	TRBJ2-3	NA	CASSRLDPDTQYF	TGTGCCAGCAGCCGACTAGACCCAGATACGCAGTATTTT
TRBV21-1	few	TRBJ1-3	NA	CASSKSVRLSGNTIYF	TGTGCCAGCAGCAAATCGGTGCGCCTCTCTGGAAACACCATATATTTT
TRBV29-1	NA	TRBJ1-4	NA	CSVEAGVDNEKLFF	TGCAGCGTTGAAGCAGGGGTTGATAATGAAAAACTGTTTTTT
TRBV18	NA	TRBJ2-7	NA	CASGTASYEQYF	TGTGCCAGCGGGACGGCCTCCTACGAGCAGTACTTC
TRBV18	few	TRBJ2-1	NA	CASSPPSYNEQFF	TGTGCCAGCTCACCACCCAGTTACAATGAGCAGTTCTTC
TRBV4-3	NA	TRBJ1-6	NA	CASSQDTVNSPLHF	TGCGCCAGCAGCCAAGATACAGTTAATTCACCCCTCCACTTT
TRBV6-5	few	TRBJ2-6	NA	CASSYYPGANVLTF	TGTGCCAGCAGTTACTACCCTGGGGCCAACGTCCTGACTTTC
TRBV6-5	few	TRBJ2-7	TRBD1	CASSYSTGQSYEQYF	TGTGCCAGCAGTTACAGTACGGGACAGAGCTACGAGCAGTACTTC
TRBV25-1	NA	TRBJ2-3	NA	CASSTDTQYF	TGTGCCAGCAGCACAGATACGCAGTATTTT
TRBV6-5	NA	TRBJ2-4	TRBD2	CASSYAGGRNIQYF	TGTGCCAGCAGTTACGCGGGGGGCCGGAACATTCAGTACTTC
TRBV27	few	TRBJ1-2	TRBD1	CASSMTGGAGYGYTF	TGTGCCAGCAGTATGACAGGGGGCGCAGGCTATGGCTACACCTTC
TRBV11-2	NA	TRBJ2-4	NA	CASSPLAKNIQYF	TGTGCCAGCAGTCCCTTAGCCAAAAACATTCAGTACTTC
TRBV29-1	once	TRBJ2-1	NA	CSVAVGHNSYNEQFF	TGCAGCGTCGCGGTGGGACATAACTCCTACAATGAGCAGTTCTTC
TRBV5-1	NA	TRBJ2-5	NA	CASSPRGVETQYF	TGCGCCAGCAGCCCCCGAGGGGTAGAGACCCAGTACTTC
TRBV4-1	NA	TRBJ1-1	TRBD1	CASSQGGQGGTEAFF	TGCGCCAGCAGCCAAGGGGGACAGGGGGGAACTGAAGCTTTCTTT
TRBV5-1	once	TRBJ2-7	NA	CASSLTSLEGFEQYF	TGCGCCAGCAGCTTGACTTCACTAGAGGGATTTGAGCAGTACTTC
TRBV9	few	TRBJ1-2	NA	CASSVEPLAANYGYTF	TGTGCCAGCAGCGTAGAGCCCCTGGCGGCTAACTATGGCTACACCTTC
TRBV11-2	NA	TRBJ1-2	NA	CASSPLTSGHAGVLWGYTF	TGTGCCAGCAGCCCCTTAACCTCGGGACACGCGGGAGTCCTATGGGGCTACACCTTC
TRBV5-6	NA	TRBJ2-2	NA	CASSLTQGPGELFF	TGTGCCAGCAGCCTTACACAGGGTCCCGGGGAGCTGTTTTTT
TRBV6-6	few	TRBJ2-1	NA	CASSYRGAPNEQFF	TGTGCCAGCAGTTACAGGGGCGCGCCTAATGAGCAGTTCTTC